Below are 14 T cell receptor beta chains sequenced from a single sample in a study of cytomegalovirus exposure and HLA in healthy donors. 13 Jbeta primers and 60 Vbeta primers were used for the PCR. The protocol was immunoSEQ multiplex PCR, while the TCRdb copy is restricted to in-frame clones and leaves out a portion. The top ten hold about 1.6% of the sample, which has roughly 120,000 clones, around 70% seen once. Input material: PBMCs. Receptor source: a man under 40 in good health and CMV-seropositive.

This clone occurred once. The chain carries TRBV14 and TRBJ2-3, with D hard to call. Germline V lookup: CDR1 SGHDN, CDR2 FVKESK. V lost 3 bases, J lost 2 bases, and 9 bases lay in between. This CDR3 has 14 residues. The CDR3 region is CASSQQIHTDTQYF. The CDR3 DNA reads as TGTGCCAGCAGCCAGCAAATACACACAGATACGCAGTATTTT.

CDR3 in DNA: TGTGCCAGTGGGGACAGTGCGATATCGGGGGCTTTCTTT. It specifies CASGDSAISGAFF. This chain connects TRBV19 to TRBJ1-1; 7 bases are shared with TRBD1. V gave up 8 bases and J gave up 11 bases; unmatched junction bases: 14. Per germline, CDR1 LNHDA and CDR2 SQIVND (reference sequence). There are 13 residues in the CDR3.

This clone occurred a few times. The CDR3 nucleotides read TGTGCCAGCAGGCGGACAGGGACTAACTATGGCTACACCTTC. This sequence encodes CASRRTGTNYGYTF. This sequence joins TRBV2 and TRBJ1-2; 8 bases are a match to TRBD1. This CDR3 has 14 residues. The junction had 3 bases not matched to a gene; V was cut back by 6 bases and J by 0 bases. Germline assignment: CDR1 SNHLY and CDR2 FYNNEI. Full variable domain (remainder filled in from reference TRBV2 and TRBJ1-2): EPEVTQTPSHQVTQMGQEVILRCVPISNHLYFYWYRQILGQKVEFLVSFYNNEISEKSEIFDDQFSVERPDGSNFTLKIRSTKLEDSAMYFCASRRTGTNYGYTFGSGTRLTVV.

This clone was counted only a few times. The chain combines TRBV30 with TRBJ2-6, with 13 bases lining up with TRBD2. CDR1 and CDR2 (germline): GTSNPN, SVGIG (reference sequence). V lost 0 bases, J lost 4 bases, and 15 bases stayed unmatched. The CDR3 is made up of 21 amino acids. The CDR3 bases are TGTGCCTGGAGTGTACGCTCTCAGACTAGCGGGAGGATGTCCGGGGCCAACGTCCTGACTTTC. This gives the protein CAWSVRSQTSGRMSGANVLTF.

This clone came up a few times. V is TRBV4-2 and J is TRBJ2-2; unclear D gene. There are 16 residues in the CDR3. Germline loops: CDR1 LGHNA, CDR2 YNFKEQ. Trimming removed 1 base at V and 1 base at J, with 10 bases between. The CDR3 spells CASSQAVRRNTGELFF. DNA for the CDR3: TGTGCCAGCAGCCAAGCGGTGCGGAGGAACACCGGGGAGCTGTTTTTT.

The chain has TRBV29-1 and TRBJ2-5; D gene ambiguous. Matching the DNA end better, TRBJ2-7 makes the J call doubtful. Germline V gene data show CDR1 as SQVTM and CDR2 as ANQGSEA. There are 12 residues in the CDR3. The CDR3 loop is CSVARNSYEQYF. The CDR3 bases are TGCAGCGTGGCACGAAATAGCTACGAGCAGTACTTC.

Here the CDR3 reads CAAEDAGFPGNTIYF. The DNA for the CDR3 is TGTGCCGCAGAAGACGCGGGGTTCCCTGGAAACACCATATATTTT. The V gene is TRBV6-1, the J gene TRBJ1-3; D unresolved. V was trimmed by 11 bases and J by 2 bases, leaving 19 bases between them. Germline V gene lookup returns CDR1 MNHNS and CDR2 SASEGT. The CDR3 extends over 15 amino acids.

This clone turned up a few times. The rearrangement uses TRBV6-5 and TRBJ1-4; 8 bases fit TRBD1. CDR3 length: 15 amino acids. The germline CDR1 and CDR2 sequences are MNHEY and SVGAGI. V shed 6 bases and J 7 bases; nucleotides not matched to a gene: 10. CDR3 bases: TGTGCCAGCAGGCCCGGACAGGGCGAAGGTGAAAAACTGTTTTTT. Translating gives CASRPGQGEGEKLFF.

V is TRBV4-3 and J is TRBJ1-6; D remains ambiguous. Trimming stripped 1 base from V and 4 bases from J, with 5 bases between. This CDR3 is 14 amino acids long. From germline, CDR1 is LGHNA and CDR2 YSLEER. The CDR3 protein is CASSQGRYNSPLHF. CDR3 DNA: TGCGCCAGCAGCCAAGGGCGGTATAATTCACCCCTCCACTTT.

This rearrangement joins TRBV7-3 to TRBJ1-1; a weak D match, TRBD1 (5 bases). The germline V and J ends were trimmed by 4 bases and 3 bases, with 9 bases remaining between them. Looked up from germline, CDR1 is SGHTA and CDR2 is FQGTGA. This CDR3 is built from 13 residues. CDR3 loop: CASSSGRDTEAFF. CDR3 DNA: TGTGCCAGCAGCTCTGGCAGGGACACTGAAGCTTTCTTT.

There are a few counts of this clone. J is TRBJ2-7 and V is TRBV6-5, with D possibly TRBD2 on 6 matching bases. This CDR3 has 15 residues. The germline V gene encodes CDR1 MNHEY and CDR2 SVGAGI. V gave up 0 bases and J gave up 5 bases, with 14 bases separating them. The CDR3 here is CASSYSAGWAHEQYF. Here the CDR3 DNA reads TGTGCCAGCAGTTACTCGGCGGGGTGGGCCCACGAGCAGTACTTC.

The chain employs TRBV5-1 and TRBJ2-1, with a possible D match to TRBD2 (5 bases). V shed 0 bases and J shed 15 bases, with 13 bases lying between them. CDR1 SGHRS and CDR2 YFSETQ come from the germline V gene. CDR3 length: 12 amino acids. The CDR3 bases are TGCGCCAGCAGCTTGGATGAGGGTTTGGGGTTCTTC. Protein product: CASSLDEGLGFF.

The CDR3 region is CAWGLLNNQPQHF. The CDR3 DNA follows: TGTGCCTGGGGACTCCTTAACAATCAGCCCCAGCATTTT. The chain has TRBV30 and TRBJ1-5; D is undetermined. V was trimmed by 5 bases and J by 3 bases, leaving 11 bases between them. Germline V gene data show CDR1 as GTSNPN and CDR2 as SVGIG (reference sequence). The CDR3 extends over 13 amino acids. The variable domain in full, with the rest retrieved from reference TRBV30 and TRBJ1-5, is SQTIHQWPATLVQPVGSPLSLECTVEGTSNPNLYWYRQAAGRGLQLLFYSVGIGQISSEVPQNLSASRPQDRQFILSSKKLLLSDSGFYLCAWGLLNNQPQHFGDGTRLSIL.

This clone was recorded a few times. CDR3 DNA sequence: TGTGCCAGCAGCTTGGCCACAGGTACGAATGAGCAGTTCTTC. Its translation is CASSLATGTNEQFF. This chain connects TRBV5-4 to TRBJ2-1; perhaps TRBD1 as D (5 bases). The CDR3 consists of 14 residues. With 0 bases removed from V and 7 bases from J, the gap between germline ends came to 11 bases. Germline V CDR1 and CDR2: SGHNT, YYREEE (reference sequence).